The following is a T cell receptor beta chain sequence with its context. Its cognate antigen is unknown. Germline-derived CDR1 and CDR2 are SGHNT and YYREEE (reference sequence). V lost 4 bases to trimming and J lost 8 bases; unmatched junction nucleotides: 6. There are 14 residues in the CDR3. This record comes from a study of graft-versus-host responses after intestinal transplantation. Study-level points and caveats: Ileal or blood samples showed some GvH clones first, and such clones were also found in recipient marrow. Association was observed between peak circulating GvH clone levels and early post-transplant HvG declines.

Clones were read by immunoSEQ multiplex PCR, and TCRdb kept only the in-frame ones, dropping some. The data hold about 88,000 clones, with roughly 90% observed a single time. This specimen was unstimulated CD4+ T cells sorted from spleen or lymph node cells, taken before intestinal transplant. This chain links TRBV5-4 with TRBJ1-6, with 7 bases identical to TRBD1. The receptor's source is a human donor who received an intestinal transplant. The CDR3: CASSRDRADSPLHF. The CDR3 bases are TGTGCCAGCAGCCGTGACAGGGCGGATTCACCCCTCCACTTT.